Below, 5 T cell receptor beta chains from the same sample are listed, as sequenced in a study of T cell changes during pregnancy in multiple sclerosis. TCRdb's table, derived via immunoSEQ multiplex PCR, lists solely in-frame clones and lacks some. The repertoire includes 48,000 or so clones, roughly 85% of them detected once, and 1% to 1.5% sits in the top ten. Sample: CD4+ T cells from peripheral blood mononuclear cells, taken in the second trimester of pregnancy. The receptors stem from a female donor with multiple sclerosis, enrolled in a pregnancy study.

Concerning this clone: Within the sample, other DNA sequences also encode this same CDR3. The CDR3 region is CASGRDRSYEQYF. In nucleotides, the CDR3 is TGTGCTAGTGGCCGGGACAGGTCCTACGAGCAGTACTTC. This rearrangement joins TRBV12-5 to TRBJ2-7; 8 nucleotides match TRBD1. The CDR3 has 13 amino acids. CDR1 is LGHNT and CDR2 is FRNRAP in the germline V gene. V shed 6 bases and J 1 base; nucleotides not matched to a gene: 2.

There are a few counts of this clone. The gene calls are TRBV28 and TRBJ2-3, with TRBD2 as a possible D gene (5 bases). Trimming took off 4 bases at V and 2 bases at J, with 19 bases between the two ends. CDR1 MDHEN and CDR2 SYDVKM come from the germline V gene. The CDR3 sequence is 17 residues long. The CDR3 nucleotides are TGTGCCAGCAGTTCTCAATTCGGACTCATAAACACAGATACGCAGTATTTT. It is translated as CASSSQFGLINTDTQYF.

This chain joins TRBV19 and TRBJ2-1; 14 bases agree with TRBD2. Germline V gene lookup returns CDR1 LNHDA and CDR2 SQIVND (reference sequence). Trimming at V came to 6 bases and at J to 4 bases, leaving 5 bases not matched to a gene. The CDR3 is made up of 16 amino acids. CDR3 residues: CASRKGLAGVYNEQFF. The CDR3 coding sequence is TGTGCCAGTAGAAAGGGACTAGCGGGAGTGTACAATGAGCAGTTCTTC.

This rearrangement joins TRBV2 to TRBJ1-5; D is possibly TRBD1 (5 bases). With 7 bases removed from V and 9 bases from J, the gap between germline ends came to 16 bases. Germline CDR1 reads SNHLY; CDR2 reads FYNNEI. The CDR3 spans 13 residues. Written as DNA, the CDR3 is TGTGCCAGCATGCGGGACGGTCGTTTGCCCCAGCATTTT. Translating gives CASMRDGRLPQHF.

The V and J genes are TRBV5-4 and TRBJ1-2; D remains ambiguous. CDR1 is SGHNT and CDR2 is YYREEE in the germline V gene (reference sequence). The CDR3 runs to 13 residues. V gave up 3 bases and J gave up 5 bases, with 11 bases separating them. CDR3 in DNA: TGTGCCAGCAGCTCACAGCTTATTTATGGCTACACCTTC. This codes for CASSSQLIYGYTF.